This is a list of T cell receptor beta chains from one sample in a study of CD8 T cells in ankylosing spondylitis. TCRdb analysed the 5' RACE reads with MiXCR anew, one entry per CDR3 protein. The repertoire holds approximately 150,000 distinct CDR3 sequences, with under 45% as singletons. Source material: synovial fluid, either unsorted or a sorted T cell fraction (not recorded which). These receptors were collected from a male donor with ankylosing spondylitis. The CDR3 runs from the conserved cysteine through the conserved F or W. D genes are given only for firm matches. Not all rows give a size; the values are once, few, many and, for expanded clones, a class.

CDR3nt	CDR3aa	v_gene	j_gene	d_gene	abundance
TGCGCCAGCAGCTTGCGTCTAGCGGGGGGTACGCAGTATTTT	CASSLRLAGGTQYF	TRBV5-1	TRBJ2-3	TRBD2	-
TGTGCCAGCGGCCATGGGGCTCTCCTGCCTGAGCAGTTCTTC	CASGHGALLPEQFF	TRBV6-1	TRBJ2-1	-	-
TGCAGTGCTATAGCGCCCGACTCCTACAATGAGCAGTTCTTC	CSAIAPDSYNEQFF	TRBV20-1	TRBJ2-1	-	-
TGTGCCAGCAGTTACGGGTTAGCGGAAGGGCACGAGCAGTACTTC	CASSYGLAEGHEQYF	TRBV6-5	TRBJ2-7	-	-
TGCGCCAGCAGCCACGCCGGACAGGGGATGCGGGGCTACACCTTC	CASSHAGQGMRGYTF	TRBV5-1	TRBJ1-2	TRBD1	-
TGTGCCAGCAGCTCCCGCCGGGGAAGGCCCCAGCATTTT	CASSSRRGRPQHF	TRBV7-9	TRBJ1-5	-	-
TGCAGTGCTAGAGGACTAGCGGACAGGCCATCCGACAATGAGCAGTTCTTC	CSARGLADRPSDNEQFF	TRBV20-1	TRBJ2-1	TRBD2	-
TGTGCCAGCAGGGTGGAACATATAGTGCTTCTTGGCAATCAGCCCCAGCATTTT	CASRVEHIVLLGNQPQHF	TRBV12-3/TRBV12-4	TRBJ1-5	-	-
TGTGCCACCAGCACTTGGATAAATCAGCCCCAGCATTTT	CATSTWINQPQHF	TRBV15	TRBJ1-5	-	-
TGTGCCAGCAGCCAAGATTTAACTAGCACAGATACGCAGTATTTT	CASSQDLTSTDTQYF	TRBV4-2	TRBJ2-3	-	-
TGTGCCAGCAGCCGGGACTTTGGAAACACCATATATTTT	CASSRDFGNTIYF	TRBV7-9	TRBJ1-3	-	-
TGTGCCAGCAGCGACAGTACCCAAGAGACCCAGTACTTC	CASSDSTQETQYF	TRBV14	TRBJ2-5	-	few
TGTGCCAGCAGTGACTCGAGCAATTCACCCCTCCACTTT	CASSDSSNSPLHF	TRBV6-4	TRBJ1-6	-	-
TGTGCCAGCAGCCAATCAATTTCCTACGAGCAGTACTTC	CASSQSISYEQYF	TRBV4-2	TRBJ2-7	-	-
TGTGCCAGCAGTCTAGGTTCACCCCACGAGCAGTACTTC	CASSLGSPHEQYF	TRBV27	TRBJ2-7	-	-
TGCGCCAGCAGCCAAGTTCGGGTGAGCTCCTATAATTCACCCCTCCACTTT	CASSQVRVSSYNSPLHF	TRBV4-1	TRBJ1-6	-	-
TGCAGTGCCAGGGCCCGGGCCGACAAGAACACTGAAGCTTTCTTT	CSARARADKNTEAFF	TRBV20-1	TRBJ1-1	-	-
TGTGCCAGCTCACCAAGGACAGGCCCGAATTCACCCCTCCACTTT	CASSPRTGPNSPLHF	TRBV18	TRBJ1-6	TRBD1	-
TGTGCCAGCAGTTTAGGTCTTCGGACGGTCTCAGATACGCAGTATTTT	CASSLGLRTVSDTQYF	TRBV12-3/TRBV12-4	TRBJ2-3	-	-
TGTGCCACCGCGACAGAAGTCACAGATACGCAGTATTTT	CATATEVTDTQYF	TRBV24-1	TRBJ2-3	-	-
TGCAGTGCTCAGACTAGCGGGAGGGCCTATGAGCAGTTCTTC	CSAQTSGRAYEQFF	TRBV20-1	TRBJ2-1	TRBD2	few
TGTGCCAGCAGCTTCGGCCCGAACACTGAAGCTTTCTTT	CASSFGPNTEAFF	TRBV7-4	TRBJ1-1	-	-
TGTGCCAGCAGCACAACAGGGAAGAACACTGAAGCTTTCTTT	CASSTTGKNTEAFF	TRBV7-4	TRBJ1-1	-	-
TGTGCCAGCAGCTTTGGCCGCCTTTCAGCTTTCTTT	CASSFGRLSAFF	TRBV7-9	TRBJ1-1	-	-
TGTGCCAGCAGCCAAATCGCGGGAGATGGTGAGCAGTTCTTC	CASSQIAGDGEQFF	TRBV7-3	TRBJ2-1	TRBD2	few
TGTGCCAGCAGCGGAGACAGGGGGCTGAACACTGAAGCTTTCTTT	CASSGDRGLNTEAFF	TRBV9	TRBJ1-1	TRBD1	few
TGTGCTAGCAGCCCTCATCAAGGGCCTAGCGGGGCGGATGAGCAGTTCTTC	CASSPHQGPSGADEQFF	TRBV7-7	TRBJ2-1	TRBD2	once
TGTGCCAGCAGCTTGGCTGGGCACGGATGGGATGAAGCTTTCTTT	CASSLAGHGWDEAFF	TRBV14	TRBJ1-1	-	-
TGTGCCAGCAGCTCCCCGCCGAGCGGGAGGGCCAATGAGCAGTTCTTC	CASSSPPSGRANEQFF	TRBV7-8	TRBJ2-1	TRBD2	-